A selection of T cell receptor beta chains follows, all from one sample in a study of siplizumab effects on memory and regulatory T cells. TCRdb keeps only in-frame clones here, not all; method: immunoSEQ multiplex PCR. The sample lists around 100,000 clones; around 94% were seen once. Sequencing input: Tregs sorted from blood. These TCRs come from a human donor in good health. The CDR3 runs from the conserved cysteine through the conserved F or W. Each record gives: J gene, clone size, V gene, D gene, CDR3 protein, CDR3 DNA. The D gene is left open where the match is weak. Not all rows give a size; the values are once, few, many and, for expanded clones, a class.

j_gene: TRBJ1-3
abundance: .
v_gene: TRBV7-9
d_gene: .
CDR3aa: CASSYRSAGNTIYF
CDR3nt: TGTGCCAGCAGCTACAGGTCGGCTGGAAACACCATATATTTT

j_gene: TRBJ1-1
abundance: .
v_gene: TRBV25-1
d_gene: .
CDR3aa: CASSEWTSQEAFF
CDR3nt: TGTGCCAGCAGTGAATGGACCAGCCAAGAAGCTTTCTTT

j_gene: TRBJ2-7
abundance: .
v_gene: TRBV5-1
d_gene: TRBD2
CDR3aa: CASRPGLAGGSYEQYF
CDR3nt: TGCGCCAGCAGACCTGGACTAGCGGGAGGGTCCTACGAGCAGTACTTC

j_gene: TRBJ2-1
abundance: .
v_gene: TRBV7-3
d_gene: .
CDR3aa: CASSFYNEQFF
CDR3nt: TGTGCCAGCAGCTTCTACAATGAGCAGTTCTTC

j_gene: TRBJ1-1
abundance: .
v_gene: TRBV6-1
d_gene: .
CDR3aa: CASPGIFTEAFF
CDR3nt: TGTGCCAGCCCAGGGATTTTCACTGAAGCTTTCTTT

j_gene: TRBJ2-5
abundance: .
v_gene: TRBV5-4
d_gene: TRBD1
CDR3aa: CASSRPTGNEETQYF
CDR3nt: TGTGCCAGCAGCAGGCCGACAGGGAATGAAGAGACCCAGTACTTC

j_gene: TRBJ2-2
abundance: once
v_gene: TRBV5-1
d_gene: .
CDR3aa: CASSFKRNTGELFF
CDR3nt: TGCGCCAGCAGCTTTAAGCGGAACACCGGGGAGCTGTTTTTT

j_gene: TRBJ1-5
abundance: .
v_gene: TRBV19
d_gene: .
CDR3aa: CASGGFGNQPQHF
CDR3nt: TGTGCCAGTGGCGGGTTCGGCAATCAGCCCCAGCATTTT

j_gene: TRBJ1-2
abundance: .
v_gene: TRBV30
d_gene: .
CDR3aa: CAWSGDSYGYTF
CDR3nt: TGTGCCTGGAGTGGTGACAGCTATGGCTACACCTTC

j_gene: TRBJ1-4
abundance: .
v_gene: TRBV19
d_gene: .
CDR3aa: CASKGTMYEKLFF
CDR3nt: TGTGCCAGTAAGGGGACTATGTATGAAAAACTGTTTTTT

j_gene: TRBJ1-3
abundance: .
v_gene: TRBV19
d_gene: .
CDR3aa: CASRAGHSGNTIYF
CDR3nt: TGTGCCAGTAGAGCAGGCCACTCTGGAAACACCATATATTTT

j_gene: TRBJ1-4
abundance: .
v_gene: TRBV2
d_gene: TRBD1
CDR3aa: CASRGQQEKLFF
CDR3nt: TGTGCCAGCAGGGGACAGCAAGAAAAACTGTTTTTT

j_gene: TRBJ2-4
abundance: .
v_gene: TRBV30
d_gene: TRBD2
CDR3aa: CAWRLAAQNIQYF
CDR3nt: TGTGCCTGGCGACTAGCGGCTCAAAACATTCAGTACTTC

j_gene: TRBJ2-7
abundance: once
v_gene: TRBV6-1
d_gene: TRBD1
CDR3aa: CASSRDRSYEQYF
CDR3nt: TGTGCCAGCAGCCGGGACAGGTCCTACGAGCAGTACTTC

j_gene: TRBJ2-1
abundance: .
v_gene: TRBV30
d_gene: .
CDR3aa: CAWSVGGRVGAQFF
CDR3nt: TGTGCCTGGAGTGTGGGGGGAAGGGTTGGTGCGCAGTTCTTC

j_gene: TRBJ2-7
abundance: .
v_gene: TRBV11-2
d_gene: TRBD1
CDR3aa: CASSRGGRKVTHEQYF
CDR3nt: TGTGCCAGCAGCCGAGGGGGCAGGAAGGTAACCCACGAGCAGTACTTC